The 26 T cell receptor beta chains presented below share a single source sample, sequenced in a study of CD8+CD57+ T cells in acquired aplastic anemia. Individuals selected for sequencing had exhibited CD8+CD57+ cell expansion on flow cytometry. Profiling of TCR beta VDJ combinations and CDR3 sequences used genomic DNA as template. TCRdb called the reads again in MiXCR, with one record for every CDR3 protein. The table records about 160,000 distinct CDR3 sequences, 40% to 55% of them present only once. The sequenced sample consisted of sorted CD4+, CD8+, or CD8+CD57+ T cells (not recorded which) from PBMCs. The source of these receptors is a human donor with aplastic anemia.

The chain's CDR3 is CASSVDLTAIPGGYTF. In DNA, the CDR3 is TGTGCCAGCAGCGTAGATTTGACAGCCATCCCGGGTGGCTACACCTTC. V is TRBV9 and J is TRBJ1-2; D is perhaps TRBD1 (5 bases). Germline V lookup: CDR1 SGDLS, CDR2 YYNGEE. The CDR3 has 16 residues. V lost 0 bases to trimming and J lost 7 bases, with 19 bases between them.

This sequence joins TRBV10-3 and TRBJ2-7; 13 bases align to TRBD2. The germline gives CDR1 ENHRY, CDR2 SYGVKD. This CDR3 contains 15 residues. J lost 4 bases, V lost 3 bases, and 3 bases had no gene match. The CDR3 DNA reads TGTGCCATCAGTGATCCGACTAGCGGGAGGTACGAGCAGTACTTC. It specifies CAISDPTSGRYEQYF.

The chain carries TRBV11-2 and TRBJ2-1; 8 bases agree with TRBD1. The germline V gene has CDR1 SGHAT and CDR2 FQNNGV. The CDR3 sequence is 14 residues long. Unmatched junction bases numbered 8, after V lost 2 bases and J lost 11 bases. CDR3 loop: CASSLTGQGVKQFF. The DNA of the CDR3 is TGTGCCAGCAGCTTAACCGGACAGGGAGTCAAGCAGTTCTTC.

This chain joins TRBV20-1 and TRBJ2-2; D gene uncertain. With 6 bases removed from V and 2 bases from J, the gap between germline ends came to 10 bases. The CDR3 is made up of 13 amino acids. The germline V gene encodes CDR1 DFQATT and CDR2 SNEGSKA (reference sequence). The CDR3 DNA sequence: TGCAGTGCCGATACTGCCAACACCGGGGAGCTGTTTTTT. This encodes CSADTANTGELFF.

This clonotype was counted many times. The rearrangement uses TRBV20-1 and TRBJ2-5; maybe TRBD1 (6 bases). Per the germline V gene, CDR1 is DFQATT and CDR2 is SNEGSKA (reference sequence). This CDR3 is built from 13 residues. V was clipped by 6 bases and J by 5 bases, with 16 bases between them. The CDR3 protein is CSARRGGDETQYF. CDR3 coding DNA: TGCAGTGCCAGGAGAGGGGGAGACGAGACCCAGTACTTC.

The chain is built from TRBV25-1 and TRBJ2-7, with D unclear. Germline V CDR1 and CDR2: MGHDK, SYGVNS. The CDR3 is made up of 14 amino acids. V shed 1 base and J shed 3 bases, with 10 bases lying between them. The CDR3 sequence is CASSEFGSLYEQYF. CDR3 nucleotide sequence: TGTGCCAGCAGTGAATTTGGCAGTCTCTACGAGCAGTACTTC.

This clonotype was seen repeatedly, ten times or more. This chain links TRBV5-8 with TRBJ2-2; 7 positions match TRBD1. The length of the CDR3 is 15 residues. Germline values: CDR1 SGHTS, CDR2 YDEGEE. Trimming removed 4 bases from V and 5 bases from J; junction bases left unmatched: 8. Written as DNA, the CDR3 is TGTGCCAGCAGCAGAAGACTGGGACAGACCGGGGAGCTGTTTTTT. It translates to CASSRRLGQTGELFF.

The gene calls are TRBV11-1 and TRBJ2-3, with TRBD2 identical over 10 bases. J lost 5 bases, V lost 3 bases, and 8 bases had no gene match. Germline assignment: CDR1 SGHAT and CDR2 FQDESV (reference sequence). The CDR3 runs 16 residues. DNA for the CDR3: TGTGCCAGCAGCTTGGGTAGCGGGGGGCCGGGAGATACGCAGTATTTT. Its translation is CASSLGSGGPGDTQYF.

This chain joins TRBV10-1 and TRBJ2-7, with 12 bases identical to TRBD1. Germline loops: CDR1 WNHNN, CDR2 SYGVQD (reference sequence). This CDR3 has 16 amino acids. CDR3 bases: TGCGCTCCCGAGGGACAGGGGGCAACACATACCTACGAGCAGTACTTC. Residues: CAPEGQGATHTYEQYF.

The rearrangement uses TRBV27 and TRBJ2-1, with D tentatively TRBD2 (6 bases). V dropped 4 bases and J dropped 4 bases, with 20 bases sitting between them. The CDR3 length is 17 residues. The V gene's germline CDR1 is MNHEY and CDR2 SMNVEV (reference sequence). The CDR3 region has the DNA TGTGCCAGCAGTTCCGACCCTAGCGATTTCCTTTACAATGAGCAGTTCTTC. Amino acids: CASSSDPSDFLYNEQFF.

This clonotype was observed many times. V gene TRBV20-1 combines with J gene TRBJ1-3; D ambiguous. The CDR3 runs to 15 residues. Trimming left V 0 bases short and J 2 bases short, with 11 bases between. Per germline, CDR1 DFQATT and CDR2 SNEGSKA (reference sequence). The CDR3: CSARDPVRTGNTIYF. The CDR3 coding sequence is TGCAGTGCTAGAGATCCGGTTCGAACTGGAAACACCATATATTTT.

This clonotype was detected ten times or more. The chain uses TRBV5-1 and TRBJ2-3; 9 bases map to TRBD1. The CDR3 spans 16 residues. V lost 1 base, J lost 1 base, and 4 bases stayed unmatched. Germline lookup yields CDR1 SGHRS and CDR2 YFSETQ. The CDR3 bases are TGCGCCAGCAGCTTGTACTGGGACAGGGGCACAGATACGCAGTATTTT. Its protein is CASSLYWDRGTDTQYF.

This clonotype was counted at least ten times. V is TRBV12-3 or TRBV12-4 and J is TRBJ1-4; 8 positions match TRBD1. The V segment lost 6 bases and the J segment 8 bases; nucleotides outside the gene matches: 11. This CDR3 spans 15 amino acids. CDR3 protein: CASRTGQGQGEKLFF. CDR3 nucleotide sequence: TGTGCCAGCAGGACCGGACAGGGACAAGGAGAAAAACTGTTTTTT.

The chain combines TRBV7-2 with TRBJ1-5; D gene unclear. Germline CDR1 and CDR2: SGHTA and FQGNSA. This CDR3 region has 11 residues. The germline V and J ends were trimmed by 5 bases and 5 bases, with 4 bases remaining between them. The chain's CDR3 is CASSPDQPQHF. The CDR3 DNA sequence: TGTGCCAGCAGCCCCGATCAGCCCCAGCATTTT.

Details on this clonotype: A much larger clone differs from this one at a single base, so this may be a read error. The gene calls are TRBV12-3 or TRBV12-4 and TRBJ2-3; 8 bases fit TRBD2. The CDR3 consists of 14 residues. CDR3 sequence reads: CVSVRAGGTDTQYF. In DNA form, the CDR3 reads TGTGTCAGCGTAAGAGCGGGAGGCACAGATACGCAGTATTTT.

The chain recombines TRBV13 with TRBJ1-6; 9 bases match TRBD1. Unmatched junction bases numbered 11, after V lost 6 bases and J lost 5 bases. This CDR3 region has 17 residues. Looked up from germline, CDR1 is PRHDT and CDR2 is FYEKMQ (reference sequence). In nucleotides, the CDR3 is TGTGCCAGCAGTTTTTATGGACAGGGGATCCATAATTCACCCCTCCACTTT. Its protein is CASSFYGQGIHNSPLHF.

CDR3: CASSFDRGISGNTIYF. The CDR3 nucleotides read TGTGCCAGCAGCTTCGACAGGGGGATCTCTGGAAACACCATATATTTT. The chain links TRBV13 to TRBJ1-3; the match to TRBD1 covers 9 bases. The CDR3 length is 16 residues. V was pared by 3 bases and J by 0 bases, with 3 bases of the junction left unmatched. Germline V gene lookup returns CDR1 PRHDT and CDR2 FYEKMQ (reference sequence).

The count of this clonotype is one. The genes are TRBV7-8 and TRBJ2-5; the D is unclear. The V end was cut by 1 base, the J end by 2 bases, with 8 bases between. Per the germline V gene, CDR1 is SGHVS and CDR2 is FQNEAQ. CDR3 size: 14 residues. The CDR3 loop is CASSLVGRQETQYF. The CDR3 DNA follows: TGTGCCAGCAGCTTAGTAGGTCGACAAGAGACCCAGTACTTC. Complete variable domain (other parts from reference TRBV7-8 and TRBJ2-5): GAGVSQSPRYKVAKRGQDVALRCDPISGHVSLFWYQQALGQGPEFLTYFQNEAQLDKSGLPSDRFFAERPEGSVSTLKIQRTQQEDSAVYLCASSLVGRQETQYFGPGTRLLVL.

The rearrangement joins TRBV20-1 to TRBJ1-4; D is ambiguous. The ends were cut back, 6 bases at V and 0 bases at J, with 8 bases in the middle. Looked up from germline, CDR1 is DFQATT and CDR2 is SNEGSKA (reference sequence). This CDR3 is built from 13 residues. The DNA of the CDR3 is TGCAGTGCCATCTATACAACTAATGAAAAACTGTTTTTT. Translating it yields CSAIYTTNEKLFF.

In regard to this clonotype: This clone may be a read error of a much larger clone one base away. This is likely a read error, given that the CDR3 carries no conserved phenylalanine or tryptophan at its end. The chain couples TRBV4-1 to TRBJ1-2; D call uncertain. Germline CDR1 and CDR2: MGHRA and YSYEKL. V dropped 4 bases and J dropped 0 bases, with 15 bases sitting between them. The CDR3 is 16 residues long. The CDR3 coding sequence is TGCGCCAGCAGCCTAAGCGACACTGTCACTAACTATGGCTACACCTCC. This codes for CASSLSDTVTNYGYTS.

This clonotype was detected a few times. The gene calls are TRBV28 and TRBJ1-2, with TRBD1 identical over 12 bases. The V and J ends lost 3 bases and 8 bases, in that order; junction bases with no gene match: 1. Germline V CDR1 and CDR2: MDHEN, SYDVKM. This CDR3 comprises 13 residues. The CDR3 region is CASSLGQGAGYTF. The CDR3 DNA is TGTGCCAGCAGTTTGGGACAGGGGGCCGGCTACACCTTC.

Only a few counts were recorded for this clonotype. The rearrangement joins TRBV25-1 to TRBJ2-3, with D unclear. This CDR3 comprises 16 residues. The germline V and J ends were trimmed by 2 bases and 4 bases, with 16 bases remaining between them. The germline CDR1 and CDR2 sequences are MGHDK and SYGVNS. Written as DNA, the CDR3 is TGTGCCAGCAGTGAAGCAAGTGCCCGAAACGCAGATACGCAGTATTTT. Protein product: CASSEASARNADTQYF.

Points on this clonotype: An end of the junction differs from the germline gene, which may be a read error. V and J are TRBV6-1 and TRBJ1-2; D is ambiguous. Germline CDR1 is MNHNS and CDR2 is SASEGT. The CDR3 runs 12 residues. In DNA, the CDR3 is TGTGCCAGCACGAACACTAACTATGGCCACACCTTC. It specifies CASTNTNYGHTF.

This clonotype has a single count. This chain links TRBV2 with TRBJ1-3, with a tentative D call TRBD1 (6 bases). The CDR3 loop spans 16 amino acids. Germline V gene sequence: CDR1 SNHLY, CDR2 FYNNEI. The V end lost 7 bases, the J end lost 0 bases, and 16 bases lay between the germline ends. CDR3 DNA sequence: TGTGCCAGCATCCGTGGGACACGAAGCTCTGGAAACACCATATATTTT. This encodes CASIRGTRSSGNTIYF.

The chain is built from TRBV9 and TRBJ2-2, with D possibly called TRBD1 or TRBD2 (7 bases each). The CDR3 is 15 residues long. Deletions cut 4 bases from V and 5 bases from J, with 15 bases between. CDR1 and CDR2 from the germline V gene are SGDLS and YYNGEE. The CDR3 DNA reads TGTGCCAGCAGCTCTCGACAGGGAGGGACCGGGGAGCTGTTTTTT. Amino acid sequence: CASSSRQGGTGELFF.

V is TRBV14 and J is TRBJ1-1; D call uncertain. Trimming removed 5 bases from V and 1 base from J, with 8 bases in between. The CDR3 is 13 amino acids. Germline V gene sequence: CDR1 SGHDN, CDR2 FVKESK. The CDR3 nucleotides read TGTGCCAGCAGCAGACAACGGAACACTGAAGCTTTCTTT. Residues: CASSRQRNTEAFF.